This TCR beta chain was sequenced during a study of Siglec-9 on CD8 T cells in melanoma. Study-wide results and limits: In melanoma tumors, a Siglec-9-marked effector memory CD8+ subset reportedly appeared to accumulate.

V was trimmed by 7 bases and J by 0 bases, leaving 10 bases between them. The CDR3 consists of 14 residues. Germline V gives CDR1 SGHRS, CDR2 YFSETQ. With respect to this clone: What it recognizes is unknown.

Clones were sequenced by immunoSEQ multiplex PCR, and TCRdb holds only the in-frame ones, with some missing. The repertoire holds around 39,000 clones, with around 81% as singletons. This sequence joins TRBV5-1 and TRBJ2-2; D possibly corresponds to TRBD2 (6 bases). Sequenced material: Siglec-9- CD8+ T cells sorted from blood. This TCR was sampled from a human donor in good health. This chain's CDR3 is CASQDYSNTGELFF. The CDR3 DNA reads as TGCGCCAGCCAGGACTACTCGAACACCGGGGAGCTGTTTTTT.